This T cell receptor (beta chain) was found in a study of cytomegalovirus exposure and HLA in healthy donors. General study results and limits: The tendency of first-cohort TCR clusters to co-occur in the roughly 120 validation repertoires was the finding of a later analysis. Altogether, around 160 TCR beta chains were recorded as cytomegalovirus-associated. Reportedly, diagnosis of cytomegalovirus status by the classifier showed high specificity and sensitivity.

Note on this clone: Its specificity is unknown.

Sequencing was performed with immunoSEQ multiplex PCR; in TCRdb, only in-frame clones are kept and a portion is missing. The table lists a few hundred thousand clones, 70% to 90% of them singletons. Sequenced sample: PBMCs. The sequence was obtained from a young woman in good health and CMV-seronegative.

The CDR3 sequence is CASSQGVGGIAYEQYF. The CDR3 bases are TGTGCCAGCAGCCAAGGAGTAGGGGGCATCGCCTACGAGCAGTACTTC. J is TRBJ2-7 and V is TRBV14, with 7 bases fitting TRBD1. V dropped 1 base and J dropped 2; count of bases not matched to a gene: 8. The germline V gene encodes CDR1 SGHDN and CDR2 FVKESK. CDR3 length: 16 amino acids.